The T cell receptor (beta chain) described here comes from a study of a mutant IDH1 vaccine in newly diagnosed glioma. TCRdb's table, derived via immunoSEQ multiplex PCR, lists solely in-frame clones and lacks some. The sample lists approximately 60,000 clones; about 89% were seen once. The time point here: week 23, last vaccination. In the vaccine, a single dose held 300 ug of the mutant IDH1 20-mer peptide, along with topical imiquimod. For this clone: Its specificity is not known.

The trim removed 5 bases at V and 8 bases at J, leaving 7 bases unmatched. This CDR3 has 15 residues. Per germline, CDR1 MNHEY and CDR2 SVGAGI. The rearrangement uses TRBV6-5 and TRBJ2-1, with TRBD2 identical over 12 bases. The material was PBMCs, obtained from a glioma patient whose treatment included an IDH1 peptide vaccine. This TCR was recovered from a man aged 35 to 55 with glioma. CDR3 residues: CASSHRTSGVDEQFF. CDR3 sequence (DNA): TGTGCCAGCAGTCACAGGACTAGCGGGGTTGATGAGCAGTTCTTC.